This T cell receptor beta chain was recovered during a study of T cell repertoires in cytomegalovirus infection. This clonotype has a single count. V shed 1 base and J 3 bases; nucleotides not matched to a gene: 5. The CDR3 loop spans 15 amino acids. Germline assignment: CDR1 SGHTA and CDR2 FQGNSA. TCRdb reprocessed the reads with MiXCR, giving one entry per CDR3 protein. The table shows approximately 400,000 distinct CDR3 sequences, with approximately 33% occurring only once. This TCR was sampled from a human donor in good health (CMV status not recorded). Some clones in this sample may be carry-over from other donors' samples. The chain combines TRBV7-2 with TRBJ2-7; the match to TRBD1 covers 8 bases. The sample taken for sequencing was PBMCs. CDR3 sequence: CASSLGTGRIYEQYF. In DNA form, the CDR3 reads TGTGCCAGCAGCTTAGGGACAGGGAGAATCTACGAGCAGTACTTC.